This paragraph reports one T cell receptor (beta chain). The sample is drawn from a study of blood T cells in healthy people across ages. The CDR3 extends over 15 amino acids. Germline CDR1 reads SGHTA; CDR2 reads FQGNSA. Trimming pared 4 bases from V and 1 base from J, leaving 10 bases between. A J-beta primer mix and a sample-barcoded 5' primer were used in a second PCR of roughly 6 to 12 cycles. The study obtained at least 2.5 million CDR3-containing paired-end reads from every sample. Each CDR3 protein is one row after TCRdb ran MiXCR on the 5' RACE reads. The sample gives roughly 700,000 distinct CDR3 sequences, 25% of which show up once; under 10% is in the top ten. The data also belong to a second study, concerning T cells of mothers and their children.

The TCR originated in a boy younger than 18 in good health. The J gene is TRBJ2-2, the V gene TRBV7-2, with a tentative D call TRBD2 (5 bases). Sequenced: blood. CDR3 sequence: CASSSNGGNTGELFF. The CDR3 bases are TGTGCCAGCAGCTCTAACGGAGGGAACACCGGGGAGCTGTTTTTT.